What follows are 17 T cell receptor beta chains derived from one specimen sequenced in a study of blood T cell repertoires in COVID-19. Assay: immunoSEQ multiplex PCR; the TCRdb copy retains only in-frame clones and omits some. The sample contains approximately 67,000 clones, more than 85% of which appear only once. Sequenced input: peripheral blood. The receptor source for this set is a woman aged 60 to 75 with active COVID-19.

This clone was seen a handful of times. The CDR3 DNA reads TGTGCCAGCAGTGAAAGAGCTAGCACCGGGGAGCTGTTTTTT. This sequence encodes CASSERASTGELFF. The chain joins TRBV6-1 to TRBJ2-2; no clear D. Trimming shortened V by 2 bases and J by 4 bases, and 8 bases separated the two germline ends. Germline CDR1 and CDR2: MNHNS and SASEGT. The CDR3 spans 14 residues.

CDR3 DNA sequence: TGCGCCAGCAGCGAAGGACAGGGAACAGATACGCAGTATTTT. It encodes CASSEGQGTDTQYF. This chain uses TRBV5-1 with TRBJ2-3; 8 bases align to TRBD1. The V segment lost 4 bases and the J segment 3 bases; nucleotides outside the gene matches: 4. The CDR3 covers 14 residues. Germline CDR1 SGHRS, CDR2 YFSETQ. Variable domain in full (rest from reference TRBV5-1 and TRBJ2-3): KAGVTQTPRYLIKTRGQQVTLSCSPISGHRSVSWYQQTPGQGLQFLFEYFSETQRNKGNFPGRFSGRQFSNSRSEMNVSTLELGDSALYLCASSEGQGTDTQYFGPGTRLTVL.

The chain recombines TRBV7-2 with TRBJ2-6; the match to TRBD2 covers 8 bases. Germline assignment: CDR1 SGHTA and CDR2 FQGNSA. V shed 2 bases, J shed 3 bases, and the junction held 3 bases outside the gene matches. The CDR3 is 16 amino acids. The CDR3 DNA reads as TGTGCCAGCAGCTTAAGCGGGAGTCGTGGGGCCAACGTCCTGACTTTC. As protein: CASSLSGSRGANVLTF.

The gene calls are TRBV11-3 and TRBJ2-7, with D unclear. Germline V CDR1 and CDR2: SGHNT, YENEEA. This CDR3 region has 11 residues. With 7 bases removed from V and 7 bases from J, the gap between germline ends came to 11 bases. CDR3 protein: CASNIQVEQYF. CDR3 sequence (DNA): TGTGCCAGCAACATCCAGGTAGAGCAGTACTTC.

The chain carries TRBV28 and TRBJ1-2, with 10 bases aligning to TRBD1. Germline CDR1 reads MDHEN; CDR2 reads SYDVKM. With V trimmed by 6 bases and J by 8 bases, 9 bases remained unmatched. This CDR3 has 14 residues. Here the CDR3 reads CASRPSGTGEGYTF. The CDR3 nucleotides are TGTGCCAGCAGGCCCAGCGGGACAGGGGAGGGCTACACCTTC.

The chain couples TRBV10-3 to TRBJ1-5; D is uncertain. The V gene lost 10 bases and the J gene lost 9 bases, with 16 bases spanning the gap. Germline-derived CDR1 and CDR2 are ENHRY and SYGVKD. The CDR3 is made up of 12 amino acids. This CDR3 is CATHPTRGPQHF. The DNA of the CDR3 is TGTGCCACACACCCCACAAGAGGGCCCCAGCATTTT.

The gene calls are TRBV5-1 and TRBJ2-5, with 14 bases identical to TRBD2. V gave up 0 bases and J gave up 4 bases; unmatched junction bases: 14. Germline CDR1 is SGHRS and CDR2 is YFSETQ. This CDR3 is 20 amino acids long. CDR3 bases: TGCGCCAGCAGCTTGGACCCTTACCCCGCCGGGACTAGCGGGAGAGAGACCCAGTACTTC. Translation gives CASSLDPYPAGTSGRETQYF.

The CDR3 here is CSASPSGHYEQYF. The CDR3 bases are TGCAGTGCTAGTCCTAGCGGTCACTACGAGCAGTACTTC. V is TRBV20-1 and J is TRBJ2-7, with 7 bases aligning to TRBD2. Germline V lookup: CDR1 DFQATT, CDR2 SNEGSKA (reference sequence). Losses at the gene ends were 3 bases for V and 3 bases for J; bases not matched to a gene: 5. The CDR3 runs 13 residues.

The CDR3 sequence: CASSHGQGAEAFF. CDR3 nucleotide sequence: TGTGCCAGCAGTCATGGACAGGGAGCTGAAGCTTTCTTT. The chain employs TRBV6-2 or TRBV6-3 and TRBJ1-1, with 8 bases that match TRBD1. This CDR3 is 13 amino acids long. The germline gives CDR1 MNHEY, CDR2 SVGEGT. J lost 6 bases, V lost 5 bases, and 5 bases had no gene match.

The chain recombines TRBV30 with TRBJ1-2; D remains ambiguous. Germline V gives CDR1 GTSNPN, CDR2 SVGIG (reference sequence). The V end was cut by 1 base, the J end by 10 bases, with 13 bases between. The CDR3 has 12 residues. The CDR3, as DNA: TGTGCCTGGAGTGATGCGGGATTTGACTACACCTTC. Its translation is CAWSDAGFDYTF.

The V gene is TRBV7-9, the J gene TRBJ1-2; the match to TRBD1 covers 8 bases. CDR1 SEHNR and CDR2 FQNEAQ come from the germline V gene (reference sequence). CDR3 size: 17 residues. Trimming removed 5 bases from V and 4 bases from J; junction bases left unmatched: 15. The CDR3 coding sequence is TGTGCCAGCAGCAGAACAGGGGGACCCACCATCTCCTATGGCTACACCTTC. It codes for CASSRTGGPTISYGYTF.

A few counts support this clone. The chain carries TRBV7-6 and TRBJ2-4; perhaps TRBD2 as D (7 bases). Germline values: CDR1 SGHVS, CDR2 FNYEAQ. The V end lost 3 bases, the J end lost 9 bases, and 15 bases lay between the germline ends. The CDR3 runs 14 residues. The CDR3 sequence is CASSLGGLASIQYF. In DNA, the CDR3 is TGTGCCAGCAGCTTGGGGGGGCTAGCTAGCATTCAGTACTTC.

The chain is built from TRBV12-3 or TRBV12-4 and TRBJ1-1; D unclear. V lost 3 bases and J 1 base, leaving 6 bases between the germline ends. This CDR3 region has 13 residues. The CDR3 nucleotides read TGTGCCAGCAGTTTTTTGAGGAACACTGAAGCTTTCTTT. Translating gives CASSFLRNTEAFF.

This clone came up once. The rearrangement joins TRBV7-9 to TRBJ2-1; TRBD2 matches at 7 bases. The ends lost 2 bases at V and 3 bases at J; junction bases unmatched: 13. The CDR3 contains 18 residues. CDR1 is SEHNR and CDR2 is FQNEAQ in the germline V gene (reference sequence). The CDR3 protein is CASSLSPFLAEYYNEQFF. DNA of the CDR3: TGTGCCAGCAGCTTAAGCCCCTTTCTAGCGGAATACTACAATGAGCAGTTCTTC.

This sequence joins TRBV28 and TRBJ2-7; TRBD2 might be the D (7 bases). CDR3 length equals 15 residues. Trimming shortened V by 10 bases and J by 0 bases, and 19 bases separated the two germline ends. Germline-derived CDR1 and CDR2 are MDHEN and SYDVKM. The CDR3 DNA reads as TGTGCCACCACCGGCGGGGGCGGTTACTCCTACGAGCAGTACTTC. This sequence encodes CATTGGGGYSYEQYF.

The rearrangement uses TRBV4-1 and TRBJ1-2; TRBD1 matches 7 bases. The germline V gene encodes CDR1 MGHRA and CDR2 YSYEKL. The CDR3 spans 16 residues. V lost 2 bases and J lost 2; bases outside the gene matches: 8. This chain's CDR3 is CASSQPWDRVNYGYTF. The CDR3 coding sequence is TGCGCCAGCAGCCAACCCTGGGACAGAGTGAACTATGGCTACACCTTC.

V is TRBV10-3 and J is TRBJ1-1, with D maybe TRBD1 (6 bases). The CDR3 contains 17 residues. V was pared by 4 bases and J by 1 base, with 19 bases between. Germline V CDR1 and CDR2: ENHRY, SYGVKD. The CDR3: CAISAGRTRGKNTEAFF. As DNA, the CDR3 is TGTGCCATCAGTGCGGGCAGGACAAGGGGGAAGAACACTGAAGCTTTCTTT.